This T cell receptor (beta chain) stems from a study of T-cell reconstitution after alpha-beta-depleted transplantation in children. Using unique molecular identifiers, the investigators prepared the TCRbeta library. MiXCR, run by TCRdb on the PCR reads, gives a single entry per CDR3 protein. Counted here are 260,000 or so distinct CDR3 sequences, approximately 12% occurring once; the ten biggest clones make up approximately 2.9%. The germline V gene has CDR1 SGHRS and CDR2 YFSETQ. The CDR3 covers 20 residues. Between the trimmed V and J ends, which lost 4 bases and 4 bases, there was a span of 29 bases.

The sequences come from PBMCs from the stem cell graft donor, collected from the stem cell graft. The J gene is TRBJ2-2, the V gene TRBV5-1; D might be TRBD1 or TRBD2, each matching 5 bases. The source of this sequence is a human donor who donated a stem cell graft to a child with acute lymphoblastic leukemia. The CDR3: CASSAPDRVQYFGGTGELFF. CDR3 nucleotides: TGCGCCAGCAGCGCTCCGGACCGGGTTCAATACTTTGGGGGCACCGGGGAGCTGTTTTTT.